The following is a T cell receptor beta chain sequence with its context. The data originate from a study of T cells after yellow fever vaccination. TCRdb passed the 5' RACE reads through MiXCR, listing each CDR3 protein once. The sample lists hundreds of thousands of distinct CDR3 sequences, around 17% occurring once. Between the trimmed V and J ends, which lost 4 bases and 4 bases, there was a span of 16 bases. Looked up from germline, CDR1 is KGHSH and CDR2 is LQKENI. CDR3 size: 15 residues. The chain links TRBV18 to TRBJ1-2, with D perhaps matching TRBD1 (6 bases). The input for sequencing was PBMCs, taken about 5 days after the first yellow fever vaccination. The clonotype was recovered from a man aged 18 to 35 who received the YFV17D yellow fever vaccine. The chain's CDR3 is CASSHSQGTVYGYTF. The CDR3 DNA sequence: TGTGCCAGCTCACATAGCCAGGGGACGGTCTATGGCTACACCTTC.